Listed below are T cell receptor beta chains from one sample, sequenced in a study of blood T cell repertoires in COVID-19. Assay used: immunoSEQ multiplex PCR; TCRdb lists only in-frame clones, some missing. The sample lists fewer than 350,000 clones, around 84% occurring once. Sequencing was done on a sample of PBMCs or T cells enriched from blood (not recorded which). These receptor sequences come from a woman aged 50 to 60 who had recovered from COVID-19. CDR3s leave out the opening cysteine and the closing phenylalanine or tryptophan.

TRBV9	13	TRBJ2-7	ASSVGLAGEHEQY
TRBV15	14	TRBJ2-1	ATSRDELAGVNEQF
TRBV5-6	13	TRBJ2-5	ASSLRGRSQETQY
TRBV7-3	13	TRBJ2-7	ASSLGGSSTYEQY
TRBV7-2	13	TRBJ1-2	ASSPPNAPVHGYT
TRBV9	11	TRBJ1-1	ASSPTGQGRAF
TRBV30	11	TRBJ1-1	AWRYAGNTEAF
TRBV4-2	15	TRBJ1-5	ASSQDLSQGFNQPQH
TRBV11-2	10	TRBJ1-5	ASSFNRGPQH
TRBV7-2	13	TRBJ1-6	ASSLGTGNRSPLH
TRBV5-1	13	TRBJ1-1	ASSQEGAPNTEAF
TRBV11-2	11	TRBJ1-2	ASSLGTLYGYT
TRBV9	12	TRBJ2-7	ASSVVDSRNEQY
TRBV2	11	TRBJ1-5	ASGGGWDQPQH
TRBV10-3	9	TRBJ2-5	AISRGETQY
TRBV11-2	12	TRBJ1-1	ASSPDRASVEAF
TRBV7-2	14	TRBJ2-7	ASSLPLAGGLDEQY
TRBV12-3/TRBV12-4	10	TRBJ1-5	ASSSSAGPQH
TRBV29-1	11	TRBJ1-2	STRERGGSGYT
TRBV9	14	TRBJ2-7	ASSAAQQGSYYEQY
TRBV4-2	15	TRBJ1-6	ASSQSKQGSYNSPLH
TRBV28	12	TRBJ1-3	ASTPTHSGNTIY
TRBV5-1	14	TRBJ1-3	ASSSTGTGFGNTIY
TRBV6-1	11	TRBJ1-1	ASSDTYNTEAF
TRBV27	12	TRBJ1-4	ASSLQGSNEKLF
TRBV9	11	TRBJ1-3	ASSAIPGNTIY
TRBV30	10	TRBJ1-5	AWGGGNQPQH
TRBV5-1	13	TRBJ2-6	ASSLGGSGANVLT
TRBV28	11	TRBJ1-6	ASRLQGGSPLH
TRBV3-1/TRBV3-2	13	TRBJ1-2	ASNPGQGSFYGYT
TRBV5-6	11	TRBJ2-7	ASRYKTGYEQY
TRBV5-4	12	TRBJ1-2	ASSLGQGAYGYT
TRBV10-2	13	TRBJ1-5	ASSDQGLGNQPQH
TRBV7-9	11	TRBJ2-1	ASSIPGRNEQF
TRBV28	10	TRBJ1-6	ASRGPNSPLH
TRBV28	12	TRBJ1-6	ASSTGVSFSPLH
TRBV12-3/TRBV12-4	10	TRBJ2-7	ASGNSYYEQY
TRBV7-9	11	TRBJ1-1	ASSFQMNTEAF
TRBV28	12	TRBJ1-5	ASSLRTNNQPQH
TRBV27	11	TRBJ1-5	ASSLTGNQPQH
TRBV6-4	15	TRBJ1-1	ASSTPPGQRANTEAF
TRBV2	14	TRBJ1-3	ASRGPNRGTGNTIY
TRBV5-1	10	TRBJ2-3	ASSTQGDTQY
TRBV5-1	13	TRBJ2-2	ASSKLSSNTGELF
TRBV7-9	13	TRBJ2-1	ASSLSAGGTNEQF